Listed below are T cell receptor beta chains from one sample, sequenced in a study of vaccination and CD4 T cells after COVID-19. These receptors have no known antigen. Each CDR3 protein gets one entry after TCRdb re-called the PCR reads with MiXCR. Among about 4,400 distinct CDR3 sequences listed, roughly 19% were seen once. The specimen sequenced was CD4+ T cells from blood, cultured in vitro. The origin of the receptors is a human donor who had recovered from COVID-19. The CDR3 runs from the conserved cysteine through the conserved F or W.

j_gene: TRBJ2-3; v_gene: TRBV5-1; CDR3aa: CASSSLLTGGNVDTQYF
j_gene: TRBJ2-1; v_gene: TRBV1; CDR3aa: CTSSQERTAFEEDDEQFF
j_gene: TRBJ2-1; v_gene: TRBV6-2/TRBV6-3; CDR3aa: CASSYTQRRGLALYEQFF
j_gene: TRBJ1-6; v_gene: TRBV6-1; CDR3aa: CASSERGRASSYNSPLHF
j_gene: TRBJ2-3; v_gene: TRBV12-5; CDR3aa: CASGLVKATDTQYF
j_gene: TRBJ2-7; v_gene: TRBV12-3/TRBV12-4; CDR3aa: CASSPRMFYEQYF
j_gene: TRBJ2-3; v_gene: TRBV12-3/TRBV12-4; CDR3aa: CASSLARTLTDTQYF
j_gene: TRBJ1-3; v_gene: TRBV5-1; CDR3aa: CASRYGTGAGNTIYF
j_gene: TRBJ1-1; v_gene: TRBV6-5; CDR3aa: CASSYVQMNTEAFF
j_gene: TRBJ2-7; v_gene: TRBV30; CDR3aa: CAWSERYEQYF
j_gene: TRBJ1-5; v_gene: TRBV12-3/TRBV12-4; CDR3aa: CASSLLLNQPQHF
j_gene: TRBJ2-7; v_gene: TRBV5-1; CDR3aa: CASRLGIGQIYEQYF
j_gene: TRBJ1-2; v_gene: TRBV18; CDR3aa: CASSPLTENYGYTF
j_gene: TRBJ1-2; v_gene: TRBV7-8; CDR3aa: CASSPSGGYGYTF
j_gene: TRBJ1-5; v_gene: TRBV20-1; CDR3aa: CSARDNGISNQPQHF
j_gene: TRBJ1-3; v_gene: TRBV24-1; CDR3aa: CAAPPGDGRNTIYF
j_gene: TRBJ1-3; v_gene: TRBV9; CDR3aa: CASSVAPTGTAGNTIYF
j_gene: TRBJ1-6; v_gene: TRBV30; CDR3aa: CAWSAAYNSPLHF
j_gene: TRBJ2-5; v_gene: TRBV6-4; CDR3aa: CATHSGGWETQYF
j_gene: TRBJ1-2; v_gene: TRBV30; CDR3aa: CAWSVRTKEGPRYGYTF
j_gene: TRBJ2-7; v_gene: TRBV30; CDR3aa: CATKEATIVREQYF
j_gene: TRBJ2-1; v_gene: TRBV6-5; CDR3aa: CASSFTGTSGYNEQFF
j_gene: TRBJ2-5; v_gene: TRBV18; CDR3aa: CASSPGKTQYF
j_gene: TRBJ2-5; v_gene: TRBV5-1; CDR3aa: CASSLVPLSSGGEETQYF
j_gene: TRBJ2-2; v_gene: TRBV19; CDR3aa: CASRMAGNTGELFF
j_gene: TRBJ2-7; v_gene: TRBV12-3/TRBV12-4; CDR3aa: CASSLRTGGNYEQYF
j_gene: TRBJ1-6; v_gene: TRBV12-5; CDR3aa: CASGLVIGDRENSPLHF
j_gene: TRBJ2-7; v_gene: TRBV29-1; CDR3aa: CSVAGAISYEQYF
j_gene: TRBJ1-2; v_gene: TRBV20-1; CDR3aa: CSARYLYRANYGYTF
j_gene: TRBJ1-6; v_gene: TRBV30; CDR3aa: CAWTGGYNSPLHF
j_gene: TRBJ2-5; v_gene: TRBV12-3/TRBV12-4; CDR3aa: CASRATSTQYF
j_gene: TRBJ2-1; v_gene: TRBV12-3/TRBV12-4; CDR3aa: CASSVREQFF
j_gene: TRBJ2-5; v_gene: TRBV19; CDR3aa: CASSIGLAGSLSDGETQYF
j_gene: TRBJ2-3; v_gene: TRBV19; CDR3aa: CASSSSEPDTQYF
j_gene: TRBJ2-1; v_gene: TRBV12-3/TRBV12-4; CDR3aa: CASILGTAGVNEQFF
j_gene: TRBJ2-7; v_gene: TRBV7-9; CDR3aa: CASSAGVDEQYF
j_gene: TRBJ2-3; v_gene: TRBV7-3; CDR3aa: CASSLGDTHTDTQYF
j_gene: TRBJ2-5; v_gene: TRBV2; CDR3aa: CASSVFVGETQYF
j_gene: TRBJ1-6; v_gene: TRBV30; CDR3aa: CAWEGTQRTHSPLHF
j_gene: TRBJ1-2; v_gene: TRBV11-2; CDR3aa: CASSLDSLHSYGYTF
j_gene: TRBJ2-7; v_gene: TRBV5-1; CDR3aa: CASSWAPRTENEQYF
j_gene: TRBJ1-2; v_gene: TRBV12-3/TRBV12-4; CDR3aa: CASSPGPWYGYTF
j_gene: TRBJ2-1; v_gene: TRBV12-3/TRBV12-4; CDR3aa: CASSRTSLEQFF
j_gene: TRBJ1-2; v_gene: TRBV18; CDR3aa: CASPLTGGYGYTF
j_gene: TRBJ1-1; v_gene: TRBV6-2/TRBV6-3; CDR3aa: CASSKTGPRLMNTEAFF